One and the same sample provided the 13 T cell receptor beta chains below, sequenced in a study of blood T cell repertoires in COVID-19. The data were produced by immunoSEQ multiplex PCR, yet TCRdb's version contains in-frame clones alone and is incomplete. The sample consists of 110,000 to 150,000 clones, about 80% of them appearing once. The sequenced sample was peripheral blood. The receptors originated from a human donor in a cohort sampled during active COVID-19.

The chain carries TRBV14 and TRBJ1-1, with D hard to call. V lost 10 bases to trimming and J lost 2 bases, with 14 bases between them. CDR3 size: 13 residues. Germline V lookup: CDR1 SGHDN, CDR2 FVKESK. CDR3 region: CATRPDLNTEAFF. The DNA of the CDR3 is TGTGCCACCCGGCCTGACTTAAACACTGAAGCTTTCTTT.

The chain joins TRBV2 to TRBJ2-1; 7 nucleotides line up with TRBD1. Trimming at V came to 5 bases and at J to 4 bases, leaving 8 bases not matched to a gene. The CDR3 sequence is 15 residues long. Germline V gene data show CDR1 as SNHLY and CDR2 as FYNNEI. The CDR3 region is CASSPRGGLYNEQFF. The CDR3 DNA reads TGTGCCAGCAGTCCCCGAGGGGGCTTATACAATGAGCAGTTCTTC.

The chain is built from TRBV5-1 and TRBJ1-1; TRBD1 is a possible D gene (6 bases). From germline, CDR1 is SGHRS and CDR2 YFSETQ. The CDR3 is 14 residues long. Trimming left V 2 bases short and J 6 bases short, with 14 bases between. The CDR3 loop is CASSLKFGGPEAFF. CDR3 nucleotide sequence: TGCGCCAGCAGCTTAAAATTCGGGGGGCCTGAAGCTTTCTTT.

This chain links TRBV6-5 with TRBJ2-5; D possibly corresponds to TRBD2 (6 bases). V was shortened by 7 bases and J by 4 bases, with 13 bases between the two germline ends. The length of the CDR3 is 13 residues. Germline V gene data show CDR1 as MNHEY and CDR2 as SVGAGI. CDR3 loop: CASTGVRPETQYF. CDR3 DNA: TGTGCCAGCACGGGGGTGCGGCCAGAGACCCAGTACTTC.

This clone was seen a single time. J is TRBJ2-4 and V is TRBV6-5; maybe TRBD1 (6 bases). Trimming removed 6 bases from V and 0 bases from J, with 9 bases in between. Germline CDR1 reads MNHEY; CDR2 reads SVGAGI. This CDR3 is built from 14 residues. The CDR3 DNA reads TGTGCCAGCAGGGACAGTCTAGCCAAAAACATTCAGTACTTC. This sequence encodes CASRDSLAKNIQYF.

This clone was seen a handful of times. This chain joins TRBV9 and TRBJ2-1, with 7 bases identical to TRBD1. The germline gives CDR1 SGDLS, CDR2 YYNGEE. The junction had 7 bases not matched to a gene; V was cut back by 0 bases and J by 4 bases. CDR3 length equals 16 residues. The DNA of the CDR3 is TGTGCCAGCAGCGTAGGAGAGGGGGCGAGGTACAATGAGCAGTTCTTC. It yields the protein CASSVGEGARYNEQFF.

This rearrangement joins TRBV7-2 to TRBJ1-1; the D gene is possibly TRBD1 (6 bases). V lost 5 bases to trimming and J lost 11 bases, with 15 bases between them. The CDR3 consists of 12 residues. Germline V gene data show CDR1 as SGHTA and CDR2 as FQGNSA. CDR3 in DNA: TGTGCCAGCAGCCCCAGAGGGGGGGTGGCTTTCTTT. Its translation is CASSPRGGVAFF.

The chain couples TRBV12-5 to TRBJ2-2, with TRBD1 matching over 7 bases. CDR3 length: 15 amino acids. The V gene end was trimmed by 7 bases and the J gene end by 1 base; junction bases not matched to a gene: 6. Germline-derived CDR1 and CDR2 are LGHNT and FRNRAP. The CDR3 is CASVIQGKNTGELFF. For the CDR3, the DNA is TGTGCTAGTGTTATACAGGGGAAGAACACCGGGGAGCTGTTTTTT.

This clone appeared a single time. This chain links TRBV6-5 with TRBJ1-3; 9 bases match TRBD1. Germline lookup yields CDR1 MNHEY and CDR2 SVGAGI. Trimming took 4 bases from V and 2 from J; bases not matched to a gene: 3. This CDR3 spans 15 amino acids. The CDR3 DNA follows: TGTGCCAGCAGTTCCTACAGGGGGCCTGGAAACACCATATATTTT. Protein product: CASSSYRGPGNTIYF.

This rearrangement joins TRBV29-1 to TRBJ2-7; D remains unclear. The CDR3 consists of 12 residues. Germline CDR1 SQVTM, CDR2 ANQGSEA. Trimming shortened V by 2 bases and J by 4 bases, and 9 bases separated the two germline ends. The DNA for the CDR3 is TGCAGCGTTGAAACGTCAGAATACGAGCAGTACTTC. It encodes CSVETSEYEQYF.

The CDR3 nucleotides are TGTGCCAGCAGCTTACAGAGGAACACTGAAGCTTTCTTT. Protein product: CASSLQRNTEAFF. This chain links TRBV5-8 with TRBJ1-1; no definite D call. Per the germline V gene, CDR1 is SGHTS and CDR2 is YDEGEE. The CDR3 spans 13 residues. V lost 2 bases, J lost 1 base, and 6 bases lay in between.

The gene calls are TRBV10-1 and TRBJ1-6, with D uncertain. Germline-derived CDR1 and CDR2 are WNHNN and SYGVQD (reference sequence). V gave up 3 bases and J gave up 6 bases, with 9 bases separating them. The CDR3 extends over 14 amino acids. Here the CDR3 DNA reads TGCGCCAGCAGTGAAAAGAGGGTTAATTCACCCCTCCACTTT. Protein sequence: CASSEKRVNSPLHF.

V gene TRBV7-3 combines with J gene TRBJ2-6; maybe TRBD2 (5 bases). The V end was cut by 3 bases, the J end by 7 bases, with 10 bases between. Germline CDR1 is SGHTA and CDR2 is FQGTGA. This CDR3 comprises 14 residues. CDR3 residues: CASSFGASANVLTF. In DNA form, the CDR3 reads TGTGCCAGCAGCTTTGGAGCTAGCGCCAACGTCCTGACTTTC.